This TCR beta chain was documented in a study of lung T cells in sarcoidosis with Löfgren's syndrome. Study-level information: Analyses focused on Löfgren's syndrome patients.

This clonotype has ten or more counts. TCRdb used MiXCR to reprocess the reads, holding one entry per CDR3 protein. Among around 21,000 distinct CDR3 sequences, roughly 22% were seen once, and the ten largest hold roughly 4%. Trimming cost V 3 bases and J 4 bases, with 16 bases left between them. CDR3 length equals 16 residues. CDR1 is MGHDK and CDR2 is SYGVNS in the germline V gene. Sample: CD4+ T cells from PBMCs. V gene TRBV25-1 combines with J gene TRBJ2-1, with D perhaps assigned TRBD1 or TRBD2 (6 bases each). The receptor was derived from a human donor with sarcoidosis (Löfgren's syndrome or another form), or a control subject (not recorded which). CDR3 region: CASSDRLGGLYNEQFF. CDR3 bases: TGTGCCAGCAGTGACCGACTAGGGGGGCTTTACAATGAGCAGTTCTTC.